This TCR beta chain was sequenced during a study of cytomegalovirus exposure and HLA in healthy donors. Of note for this clone: Antigen: not known.

Findings of the study overall: Among TCR beta chains, those listed as cytomegalovirus-associated numbered around 180. Association of a missense DCLRE1C variant with TCR beta V- and J-gene trimming was reported in a later analysis. Evidence from a later analysis indicated that most CMV-associated TCR beta chains looked HLA-restricted. A later analysis by the authors found several of the most significant clusters apparently linked to common viral pathogens.

The PCR ran on 60 Vbeta and 13 Jbeta primers. Assay: immunoSEQ multiplex PCR; the TCRdb copy retains only in-frame clones and omits some. The table has around 160,000 clones, roughly 77% seen once. V trimming: 5 bases; J trimming: 4 bases; junction bases outside the gene matches: 5. The CDR3 spans 13 residues. Germline V gene lookup returns CDR1 MNHEY and CDR2 SVGAGI. The chain combines TRBV6-5 with TRBJ2-7, with 7 bases identical to TRBD1. Sequenced material: PBMCs. The clonotype originates from a man aged 50-59 years in good health and CMV-seropositive. CDR3 loop: CASSRTGSYEQYF. In DNA, the CDR3 is TGTGCCAGCAGTAGGACAGGATCTTACGAGCAGTACTTC.